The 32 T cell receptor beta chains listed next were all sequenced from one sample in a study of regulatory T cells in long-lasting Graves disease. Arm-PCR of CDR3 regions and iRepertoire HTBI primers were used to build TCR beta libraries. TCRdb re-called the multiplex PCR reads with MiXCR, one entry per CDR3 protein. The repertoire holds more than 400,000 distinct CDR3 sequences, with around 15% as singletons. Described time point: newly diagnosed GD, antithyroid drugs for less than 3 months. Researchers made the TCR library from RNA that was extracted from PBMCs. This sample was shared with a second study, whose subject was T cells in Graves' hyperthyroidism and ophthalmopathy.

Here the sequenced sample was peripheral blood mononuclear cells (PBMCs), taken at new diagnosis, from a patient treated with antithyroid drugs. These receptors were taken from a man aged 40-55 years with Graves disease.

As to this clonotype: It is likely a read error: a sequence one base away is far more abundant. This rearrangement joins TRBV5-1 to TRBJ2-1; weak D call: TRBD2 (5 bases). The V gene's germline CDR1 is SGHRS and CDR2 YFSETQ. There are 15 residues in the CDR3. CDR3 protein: CASSLGAEKAYEQFF. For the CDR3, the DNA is TGTGCCAGCAGCTTAGGAGCGGAAAAAGCCTACGAGCAGTTCTTC.

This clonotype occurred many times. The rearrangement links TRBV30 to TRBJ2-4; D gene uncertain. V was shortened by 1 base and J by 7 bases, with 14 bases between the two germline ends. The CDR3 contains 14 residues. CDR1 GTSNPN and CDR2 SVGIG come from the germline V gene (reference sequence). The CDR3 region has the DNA TGTGCCTGGAGTGGGACCCGGAGAACTAACATTCAGTACTTC. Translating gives CAWSGTRRTNIQYF.

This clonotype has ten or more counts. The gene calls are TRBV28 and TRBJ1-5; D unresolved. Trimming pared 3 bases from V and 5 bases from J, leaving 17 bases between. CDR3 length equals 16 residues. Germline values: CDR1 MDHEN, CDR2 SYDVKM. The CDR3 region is CASSFLGFREDQPQHF. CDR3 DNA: TGTGCCAGCAGTTTTTTGGGTTTTCGGGAGGATCAGCCCCAGCATTTT.

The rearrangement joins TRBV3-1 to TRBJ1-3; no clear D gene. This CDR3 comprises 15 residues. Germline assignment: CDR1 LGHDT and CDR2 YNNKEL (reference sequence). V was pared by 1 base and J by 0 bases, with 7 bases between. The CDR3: CASSQGVVSGNTIYF. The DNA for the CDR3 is TGTGCCAGCAGCCAAGGAGTGGTCTCTGGAAACACCATATATTTT.

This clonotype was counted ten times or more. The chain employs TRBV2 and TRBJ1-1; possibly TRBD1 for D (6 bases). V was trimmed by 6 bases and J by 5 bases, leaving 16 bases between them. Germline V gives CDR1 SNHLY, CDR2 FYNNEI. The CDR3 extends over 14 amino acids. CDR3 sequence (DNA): TGTGCCAGCAGCCACAGGGCTGAGAGAACTGAAGCTTTCTTT. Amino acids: CASSHRAERTEAFF. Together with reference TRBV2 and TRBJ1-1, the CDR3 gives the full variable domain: EPEVTQTPSHQVTQMGQEVILRCVPISNHLYFYWYRQILGQKVEFLVSFYNNEISEKSEIFDDQFSVERPDGSNFTLKIRSTKLEDSAMYFCASSHRAERTEAFFGQGTRLTVV.

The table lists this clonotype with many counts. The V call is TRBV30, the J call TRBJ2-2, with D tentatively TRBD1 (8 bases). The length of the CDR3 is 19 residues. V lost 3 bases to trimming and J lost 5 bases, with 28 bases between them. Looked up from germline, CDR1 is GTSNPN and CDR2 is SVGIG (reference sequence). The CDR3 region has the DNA TGTGCCTGGAGGCGGGGGCAGGGGGCATCTAGCGGTTGGACCGGGGAGCTGTTTTTT. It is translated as CAWRRGQGASSGWTGELFF.

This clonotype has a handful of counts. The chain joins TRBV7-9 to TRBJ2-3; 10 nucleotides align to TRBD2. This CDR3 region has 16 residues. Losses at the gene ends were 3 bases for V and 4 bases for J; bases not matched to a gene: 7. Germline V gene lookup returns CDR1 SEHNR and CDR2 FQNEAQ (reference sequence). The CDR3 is CASSFRSSGRSDTQYF. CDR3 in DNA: TGTGCCAGCAGCTTTAGGTCTAGCGGGAGATCAGATACGCAGTATTTT.

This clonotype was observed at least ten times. Here the CDR3 DNA reads TGTGCCAGCAGCGCGTCGGGACACCACTCTAATGAAAAACTGTTTTTT. Translating it yields CASSASGHHSNEKLFF. The chain uses TRBV7-9 and TRBJ1-4; tentative D call: TRBD1 (6 bases). The CDR3 runs 16 residues. Trimming pared 5 bases from V and 3 bases from J, leaving 16 bases between. Germline V gene data show CDR1 as SEHNR and CDR2 as FQNEAQ (reference sequence).

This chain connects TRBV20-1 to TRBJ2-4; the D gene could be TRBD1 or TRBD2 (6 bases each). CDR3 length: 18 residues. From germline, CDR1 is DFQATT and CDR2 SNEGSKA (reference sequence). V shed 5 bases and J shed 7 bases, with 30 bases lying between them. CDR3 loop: CSAEVTRGAGRWRNIQYF. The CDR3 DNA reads TGCAGTGCTGAGGTGACAAGGGGGGCAGGTCGCTGGAGGAACATTCAGTACTTC.

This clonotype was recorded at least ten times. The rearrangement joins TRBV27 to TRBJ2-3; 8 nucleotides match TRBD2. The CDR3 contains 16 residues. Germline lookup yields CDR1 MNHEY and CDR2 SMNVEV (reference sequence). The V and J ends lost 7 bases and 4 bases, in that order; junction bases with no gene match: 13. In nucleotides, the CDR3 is TGTGCCAGCAACCTACGGAGCGGGAGAGGGGCAGATACGCAGTATTTT. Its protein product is CASNLRSGRGADTQYF.

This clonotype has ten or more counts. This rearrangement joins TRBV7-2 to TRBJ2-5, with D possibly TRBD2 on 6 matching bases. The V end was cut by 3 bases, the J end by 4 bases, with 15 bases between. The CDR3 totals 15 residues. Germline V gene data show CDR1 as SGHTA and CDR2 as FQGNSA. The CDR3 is CASSLLTSWGETQYF. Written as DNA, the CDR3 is TGTGCCAGCAGCTTGCTAACTAGCTGGGGAGAGACCCAGTACTTC. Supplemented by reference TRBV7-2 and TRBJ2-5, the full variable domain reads GAGVSQSPSNKVTEKGKDVELRCDPISGHTALYWYRQSLGQGLEFLIYFQGNSAPDKSGLPSDRFSAERTGGSVSTLTIQRTQQEDSAVYLCASSLLTSWGETQYFGPGTRLLVL.

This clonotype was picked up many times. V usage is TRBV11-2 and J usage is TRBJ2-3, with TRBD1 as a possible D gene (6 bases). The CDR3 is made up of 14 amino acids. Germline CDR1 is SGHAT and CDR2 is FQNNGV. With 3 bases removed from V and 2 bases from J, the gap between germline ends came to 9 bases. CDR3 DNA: TGTGCCAGCAGCTTGGGGGACAACACAGATACGCAGTATTTT. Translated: CASSLGDNTDTQYF.

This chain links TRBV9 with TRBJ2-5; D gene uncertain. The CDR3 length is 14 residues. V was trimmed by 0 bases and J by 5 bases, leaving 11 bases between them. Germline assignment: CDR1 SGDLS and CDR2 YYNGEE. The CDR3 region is CASSVGSGRETQYF. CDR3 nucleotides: TGTGCCAGCAGCGTAGGGTCGGGCCGGGAGACCCAGTACTTC. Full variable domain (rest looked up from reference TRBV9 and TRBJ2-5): DSGVTQTPKHLITATGQRVTLRCSPRSGDLSVYWYQQSLDQGLQFLIQYYNGEERAKGNILERFSAQQFPDLHSELNLSSLELGDSALYFCASSVGSGRETQYFGPGTRLLVL.

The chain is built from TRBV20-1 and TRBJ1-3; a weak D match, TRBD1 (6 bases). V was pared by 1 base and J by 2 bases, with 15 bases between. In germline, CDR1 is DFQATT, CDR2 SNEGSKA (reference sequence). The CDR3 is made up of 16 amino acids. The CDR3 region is CSARGNTGTAGNTIYF. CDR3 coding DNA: TGCAGTGCTAGAGGGAACACAGGGACCGCTGGAAACACCATATATTTT.

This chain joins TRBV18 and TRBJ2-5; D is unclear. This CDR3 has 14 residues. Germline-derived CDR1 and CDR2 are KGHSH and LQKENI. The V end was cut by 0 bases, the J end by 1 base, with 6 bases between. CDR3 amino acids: CASSPPVSQETQYF. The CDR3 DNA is TGTGCCAGCTCACCACCGGTCAGCCAAGAGACCCAGTACTTC.

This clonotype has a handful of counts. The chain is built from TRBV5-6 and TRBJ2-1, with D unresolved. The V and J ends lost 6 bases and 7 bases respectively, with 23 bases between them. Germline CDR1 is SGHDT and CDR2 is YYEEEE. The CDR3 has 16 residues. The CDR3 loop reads CASTPKVDQVTNEQFF. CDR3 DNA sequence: TGTGCCAGCACCCCCAAGGTGGACCAGGTTACAAATGAGCAGTTCTTC.

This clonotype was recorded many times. CDR3 loop: CASSIPGPGEKLFF. In DNA form, the CDR3 reads TGTGCCAGCAGCATTCCGGGGCCGGGTGAAAAACTGTTTTTT. The J gene is TRBJ1-4, the V gene TRBV12-3 or TRBV12-4; possible D gene TRBD1, 5 bases. The CDR3 totals 14 residues. Trimming took off 6 bases at V and 7 bases at J, with 15 bases between the two ends.

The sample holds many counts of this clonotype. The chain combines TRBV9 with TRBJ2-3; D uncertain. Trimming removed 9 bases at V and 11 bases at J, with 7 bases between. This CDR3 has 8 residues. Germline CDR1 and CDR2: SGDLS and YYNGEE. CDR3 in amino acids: CATSQQYF. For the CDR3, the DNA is TGTGCCACGTCTCAGCAGTATTTT.

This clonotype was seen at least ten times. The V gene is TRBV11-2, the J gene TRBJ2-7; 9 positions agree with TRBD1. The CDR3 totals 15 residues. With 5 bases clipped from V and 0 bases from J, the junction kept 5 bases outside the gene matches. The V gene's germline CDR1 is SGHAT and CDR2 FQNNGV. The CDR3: CASSPGQGNSYEQYF. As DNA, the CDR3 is TGTGCCAGCAGCCCTGGACAGGGGAACTCCTACGAGCAGTACTTC.

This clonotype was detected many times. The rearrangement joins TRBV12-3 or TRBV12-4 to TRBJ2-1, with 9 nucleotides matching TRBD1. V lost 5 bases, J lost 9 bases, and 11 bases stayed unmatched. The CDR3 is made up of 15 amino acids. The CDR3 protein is CASSQPGTGYGEQFF. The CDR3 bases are TGTGCCAGCAGTCAACCGGGGACAGGGTATGGTGAGCAGTTCTTC.

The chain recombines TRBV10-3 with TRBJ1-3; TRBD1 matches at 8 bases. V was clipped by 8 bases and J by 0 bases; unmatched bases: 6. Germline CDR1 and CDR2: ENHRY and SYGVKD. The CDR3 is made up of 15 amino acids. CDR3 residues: CAIGETGDSGNTIYF. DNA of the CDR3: TGTGCCATCGGGGAGACAGGGGACTCTGGAAACACCATATATTTT.

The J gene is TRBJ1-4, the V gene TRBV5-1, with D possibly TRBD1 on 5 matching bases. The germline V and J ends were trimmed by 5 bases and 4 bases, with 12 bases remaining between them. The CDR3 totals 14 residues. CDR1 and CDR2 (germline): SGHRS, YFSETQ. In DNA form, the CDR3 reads TGCGCCAGCAGGCAGGGTTGGGGTAATGAAAAACTGTTTTTT. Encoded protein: CASRQGWGNEKLFF.

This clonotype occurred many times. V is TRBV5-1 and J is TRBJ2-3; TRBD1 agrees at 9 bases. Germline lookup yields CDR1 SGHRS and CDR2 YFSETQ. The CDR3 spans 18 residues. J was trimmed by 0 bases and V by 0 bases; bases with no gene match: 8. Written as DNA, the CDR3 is TGCGCCAGCAGCTTGGCCGGGACAGGGCGGACTAGCACAGATACGCAGTATTTT. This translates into CASSLAGTGRTSTDTQYF.

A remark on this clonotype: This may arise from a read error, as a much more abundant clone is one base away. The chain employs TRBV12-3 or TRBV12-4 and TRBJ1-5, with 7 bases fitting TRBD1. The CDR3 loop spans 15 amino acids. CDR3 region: CTSRKGQVRNQPQHF. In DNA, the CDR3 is TGTACCAGCAGAAAAGGACAGGTACGCAATCAGCCCCAGCATTTT.

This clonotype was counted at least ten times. The CDR3 here is CASNLAGHYEQYF. In nucleotides, the CDR3 is TGTGCCAGCAACCTAGCGGGGCATTACGAGCAGTACTTC. This rearrangement joins TRBV28 to TRBJ2-7; 9 nucleotides align to TRBD2. The V segment lost 7 bases and the J segment 4 bases; nucleotides outside the gene matches: 5. In germline, CDR1 is MDHEN, CDR2 SYDVKM. CDR3 length equals 13 residues.

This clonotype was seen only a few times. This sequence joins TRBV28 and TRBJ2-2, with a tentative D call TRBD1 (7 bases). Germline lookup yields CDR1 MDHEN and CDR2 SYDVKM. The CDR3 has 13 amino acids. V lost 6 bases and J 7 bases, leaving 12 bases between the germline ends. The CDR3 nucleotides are TGTGCCAGCAGCAACAGGGGAGGCGGGGAGCTGTTTTTT. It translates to CASSNRGGGELFF.

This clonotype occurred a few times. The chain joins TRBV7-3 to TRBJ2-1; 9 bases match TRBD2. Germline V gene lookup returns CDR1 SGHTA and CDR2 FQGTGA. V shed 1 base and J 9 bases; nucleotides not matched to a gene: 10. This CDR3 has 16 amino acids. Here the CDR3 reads CASSLRVAGAGSEQFF. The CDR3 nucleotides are TGTGCCAGCAGCTTAAGGGTAGCGGGAGCCGGTAGTGAGCAGTTCTTC.

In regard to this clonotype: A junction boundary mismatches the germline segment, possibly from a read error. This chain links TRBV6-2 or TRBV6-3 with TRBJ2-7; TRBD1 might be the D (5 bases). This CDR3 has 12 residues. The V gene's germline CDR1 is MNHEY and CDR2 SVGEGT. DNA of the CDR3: TGTGCCAGCAGTGGGGCAGGTTACGAGCGGTACTTC. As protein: CASSGAGYERYF.

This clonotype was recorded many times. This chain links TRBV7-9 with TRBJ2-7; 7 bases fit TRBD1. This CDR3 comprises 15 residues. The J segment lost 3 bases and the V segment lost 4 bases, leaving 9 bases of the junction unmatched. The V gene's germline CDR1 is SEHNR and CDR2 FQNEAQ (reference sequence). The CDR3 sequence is CASSWSQGDYYEQYF. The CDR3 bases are TGTGCCAGCAGCTGGAGTCAGGGGGATTACTACGAGCAGTACTTC.

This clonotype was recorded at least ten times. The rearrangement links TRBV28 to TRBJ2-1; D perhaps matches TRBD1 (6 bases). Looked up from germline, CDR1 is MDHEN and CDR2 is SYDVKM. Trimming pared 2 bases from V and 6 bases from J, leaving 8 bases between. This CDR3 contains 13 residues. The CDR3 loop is CASSLGQPNEQFF. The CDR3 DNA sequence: TGTGCCAGCAGTTTAGGACAGCCCAATGAGCAGTTCTTC. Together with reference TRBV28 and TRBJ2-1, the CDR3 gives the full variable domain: DVKVTQSSRYLVKRTGEKVFLECVQDMDHENMFWYRQDPGLGLRLIYFSYDVKMKEKGDIPEGYSVSREKKERFSLILESASTNQTSMYLCASSLGQPNEQFFGPGTRLTVL.

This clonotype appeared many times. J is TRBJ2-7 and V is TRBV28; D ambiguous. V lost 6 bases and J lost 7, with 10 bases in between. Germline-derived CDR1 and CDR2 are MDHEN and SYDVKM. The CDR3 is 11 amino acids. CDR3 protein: CASSIMWEQYF. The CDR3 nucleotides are TGTGCCAGCAGCATAATGTGGGAGCAGTACTTC.

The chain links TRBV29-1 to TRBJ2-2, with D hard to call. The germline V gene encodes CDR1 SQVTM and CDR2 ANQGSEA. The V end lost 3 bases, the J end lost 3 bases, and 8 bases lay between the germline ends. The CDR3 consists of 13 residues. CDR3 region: CSVDFRHTGELFF. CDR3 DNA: TGCAGCGTTGATTTCAGACACACCGGGGAGCTGTTTTTT.